Following are 19 T cell receptor beta chains from one sample sequenced in a study of T cell responses to AZD1222 COVID-19 vaccine. Measured with immunoSEQ multiplex PCR; TCRdb has only the in-frame clones, and not every one. The profile shows 90,000 to 150,000 clones, around 89% of them singletons. The material was peripheral blood, obtained 28 days after the second AZD1222 dose. These receptors came from an adult who received the AZD1222 COVID-19 vaccine.

The V call is TRBV5-1, the J call TRBJ2-5; D is unclear. Trimming removed 4 bases at V and 2 bases at J, with 12 bases between. Germline V gene lookup returns CDR1 SGHRS and CDR2 YFSETQ. The length of the CDR3 is 14 residues. For the CDR3, the DNA is TGCGCCAGCAGCCCGCGACAACTACAAGAGACCCAGTACTTC. This codes for CASSPRQLQETQYF.

V gene TRBV6-6 combines with J gene TRBJ1-5; no reliable D call. V was clipped by 0 bases and J by 10 bases, with 10 bases between them. This CDR3 has 13 residues. Germline CDR1 reads MNHNY; CDR2 reads SVGAGI (reference sequence). CDR3 residues: CASSYSAVGPQHF. Written as DNA, the CDR3 is TGTGCCAGCAGTTACTCCGCGGTGGGACCCCAGCATTTT.

The rearrangement joins TRBV4-3 to TRBJ2-5; 7 bases line up with TRBD1. Unmatched junction bases numbered 6, after V lost 3 bases and J lost 5 bases. Germline CDR1 LGHNA, CDR2 YSLEER. The CDR3 totals 14 residues. CDR3 nucleotides: TGCGCCAGCAGCCACTACAGGGGCGAGGAGACCCAGTACTTC. This encodes CASSHYRGEETQYF.

The CDR3 loop reads CASSQDPSGGAADTQYF. The CDR3 nucleotides are TGCGCCAGCAGCCAAGATCCTAGCGGGGGGGCGGCAGATACGCAGTATTTT. The rearrangement joins TRBV4-1 to TRBJ2-3; TRBD2 aligns across 12 bases. This CDR3 spans 17 amino acids. Germline CDR1 is MGHRA and CDR2 is YSYEKL. Trimming took 0 bases from V and 4 from J; bases not matched to a gene: 5.

The CDR3: CACLLGTEAFF. For the CDR3, the DNA is TGTGCCTGTCTGCTGGGGACTGAAGCTTTCTTT. The chain employs TRBV30 and TRBJ1-1; D unresolved. V dropped 6 bases and J dropped 5 bases, with 10 bases sitting between them. Germline V gene data show CDR1 as GTSNPN and CDR2 as SVGIG (reference sequence). This CDR3 is 11 amino acids long.

V and J are TRBV20-1 and TRBJ1-2; D ambiguous. The CDR3 covers 11 residues. V was shortened by 6 bases and J by 1 base, with 6 bases between the two germline ends. Germline V gives CDR1 DFQATT, CDR2 SNEGSKA (reference sequence). The CDR3 loop is CSAYNNYGYTF. The CDR3 DNA reads TGCAGTGCGTACAATAACTATGGCTACACCTTC.

The chain couples TRBV7-9 to TRBJ2-2; D is uncertain. CDR3 length: 14 amino acids. The germline V and J ends were trimmed by 5 bases and 1 base, with 8 bases remaining between them. The V gene's germline CDR1 is SEHNR and CDR2 FQNEAQ (reference sequence). The CDR3 nucleotides are TGTGCCAGCAGCCGCGACTGGAACACCGGGGAGCTGTTTTTT. Amino acids: CASSRDWNTGELFF.

This clone was detected only once. The chain combines TRBV9 with TRBJ1-2; D is unresolved. The V gene lost 0 bases and the J gene lost 6 bases, with 9 bases spanning the gap. Per the germline V gene, CDR1 is SGDLS and CDR2 is YYNGEE. There are 13 residues in the CDR3. The CDR3 reads CASSVVAFDGYTF. DNA for the CDR3: TGTGCCAGCAGCGTAGTTGCCTTTGATGGCTACACCTTC. Supplemented by reference TRBV9 and TRBJ1-2, the full variable domain reads DSGVTQTPKHLITATGQRVTLRCSPRSGDLSVYWYQQSLDQGLQFLIQYYNGEERAKGNILERFSAQQFPDLHSELNLSSLELGDSALYFCASSVVAFDGYTFGSGTRLTVV.

This clone was observed a single time. The CDR3 coding sequence is TGCGCCAGCAGCTTGGGTGGCCCTAGCACAGATACGCAGTATTTT. Its protein is CASSLGGPSTDTQYF. The chain recombines TRBV5-1 with TRBJ2-3; D not certain. V shed 0 bases and J shed 0 bases, with 8 bases lying between them. This CDR3 spans 15 amino acids. Germline V gene lookup returns CDR1 SGHRS and CDR2 YFSETQ.

The CDR3 bases are TGTGCCACCAGTGAGCCTGGACTAGCGGTGGGCCAGTACTTC. This gives the protein CATSEPGLAVGQYF. This sequence joins TRBV24-1 and TRBJ2-5; 10 nucleotides agree with TRBD2. CDR1 KGHDR and CDR2 SFDVKD come from the germline V gene. This CDR3 is built from 14 residues. With 4 bases clipped from V and 10 bases from J, the junction kept 8 bases outside the gene matches.

The chain couples TRBV4-2 to TRBJ2-3; D is perhaps TRBD2 (5 bases). There are 14 residues in the CDR3. Trimming took off 0 bases at V and 5 bases at J, with 9 bases between the two ends. Germline lookup yields CDR1 LGHNA and CDR2 YNFKEQ. The CDR3 coding sequence is TGTGCCAGCAGCCAAGAACTAGTGGGAGATACGCAGTATTTT. Protein product: CASSQELVGDTQYF.

The chain is built from TRBV3-1 (or the pseudogene TRBV3-2) and TRBJ1-4; D gene ambiguous. V gave up 3 bases and J gave up 5 bases, with 7 bases separating them. Germline CDR1 and CDR2: LGHDT and YNNKEL (reference sequence). The CDR3 is 13 residues long. CDR3: CASSHTQNEKLFF. The CDR3 DNA sequence: TGTGCCAGCAGCCATACACAGAATGAAAAACTGTTTTTT.

The V gene is TRBV7-2, the J gene TRBJ2-2, with 8 positions matching TRBD2. This CDR3 is built from 17 residues. Germline assignment: CDR1 SGHTA and CDR2 FQGNSA. The V and J ends lost 5 bases and 2 bases, in that order; junction bases with no gene match: 10. CDR3 sequence: CASSTTIAGLNTGELFF. In DNA, the CDR3 is TGTGCCAGCAGCACCACGATAGCGGGGCTAAACACCGGGGAGCTGTTTTTT.

J is TRBJ2-7 and V is TRBV4-3; TRBD2 aligns across 13 bases. The germline gives CDR1 LGHNA, CDR2 YSLEER. This CDR3 has 19 amino acids. J gave up 1 base and V 3 bases, and 12 bases lay outside the gene matches. DNA of the CDR3: TGCGCCAGCAGCCAGATGGGATTACCGGGACTAGCGGGGTCCTACGAGCAGTACTTC. It yields the protein CASSQMGLPGLAGSYEQYF.

This chain links TRBV4-1 with TRBJ2-2; 10 bases align to TRBD1. Unmatched junction bases numbered 16, after V lost 8 bases and J lost 7 bases. This CDR3 is built from 17 residues. The germline CDR1 and CDR2 sequences are MGHRA and YSYEKL. The CDR3, as DNA: TGCGCCAGCCGGGGGAGAGTGACAGGGGGCCTTGGCGGGGAGCTGTTTTTT. Translation gives CASRGRVTGGLGGELFF.

This chain uses TRBV4-2 with TRBJ2-7; weak D call: TRBD2 (7 bases). The CDR3 has 16 amino acids. Germline V gene sequence: CDR1 LGHNA, CDR2 YNFKEQ. Deletions cut 0 bases from V and 5 bases from J, with 17 bases between. The CDR3 sequence: CASSQDQSRGGDEQYF. In DNA form, the CDR3 reads TGTGCCAGCAGCCAAGATCAGAGCAGGGGAGGGGACGAGCAGTACTTC.

Only a few counts were recorded for this clone. The chain has TRBV5-1 and TRBJ2-7; no definite D call. This CDR3 region has 13 residues. Germline V gene data show CDR1 as SGHRS and CDR2 as YFSETQ. Trimming left V 3 bases short and J 3 bases short, with 10 bases between. CDR3 loop: CASSWLGSYEQYF. DNA of the CDR3: TGCGCCAGCAGCTGGCTCGGCAGCTACGAGCAGTACTTC.

V gene TRBV6-5 combines with J gene TRBJ2-6, with D unresolved. Trimming shortened V by 4 bases and J by 0 bases, and 7 bases separated the two germline ends. Per germline, CDR1 MNHEY and CDR2 SVGAGI. The CDR3 is made up of 15 amino acids. The CDR3: CASSLTSSGANVLTF. The CDR3 coding sequence is TGTGCCAGCAGTTTGACAAGCTCTGGGGCCAACGTCCTGACTTTC.

A single count supports this clone. J is TRBJ2-3 and V is TRBV4-2; no clear D gene. Per germline, CDR1 LGHNA and CDR2 YNFKEQ. The length of the CDR3 is 14 residues. Trimming removed 0 bases at V and 8 bases at J, with 12 bases between. The CDR3 is CASSQEPILGTQYF. The CDR3 nucleotides are TGTGCCAGCAGCCAAGAGCCTATTTTGGGTACGCAGTATTTT.